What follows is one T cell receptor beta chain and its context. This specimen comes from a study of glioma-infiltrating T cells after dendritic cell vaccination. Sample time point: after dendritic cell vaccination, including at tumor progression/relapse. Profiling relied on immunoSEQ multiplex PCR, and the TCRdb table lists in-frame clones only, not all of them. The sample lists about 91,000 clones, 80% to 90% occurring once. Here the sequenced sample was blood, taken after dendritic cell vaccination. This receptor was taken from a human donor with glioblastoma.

CDR3 amino acids: CASSPRSVAPLHF. For the CDR3, the DNA is TGTGCCAGCAGTCCACGGTCTGTAGCACCCCTCCACTTT. This chain connects TRBV27 to TRBJ1-6; D is uncertain. Germline V gene sequence: CDR1 MNHEY, CDR2 SMNVEV (reference sequence). This CDR3 has 13 residues. V was shortened by 5 bases and J by 11 bases, with 13 bases between the two germline ends.